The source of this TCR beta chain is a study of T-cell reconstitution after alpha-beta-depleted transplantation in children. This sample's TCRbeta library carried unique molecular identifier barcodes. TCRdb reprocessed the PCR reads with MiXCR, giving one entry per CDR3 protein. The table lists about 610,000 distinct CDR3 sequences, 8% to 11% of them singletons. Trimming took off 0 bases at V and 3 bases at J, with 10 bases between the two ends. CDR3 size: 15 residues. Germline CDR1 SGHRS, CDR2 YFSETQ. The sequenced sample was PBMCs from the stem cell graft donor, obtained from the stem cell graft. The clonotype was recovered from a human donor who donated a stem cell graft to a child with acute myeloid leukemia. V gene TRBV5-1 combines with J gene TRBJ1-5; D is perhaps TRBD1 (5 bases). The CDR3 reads CASSLDTGNNQPQHF. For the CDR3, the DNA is TGCGCCAGCAGCTTGGATACAGGTAACAATCAGCCCCAGCATTTT.